This TCR beta chain comes out of a study of blood T cell repertoires in COVID-19. Repertoires were generated with immunoSEQ multiplex PCR, while TCRdb's copy carries only in-frame clones and drops some. The data show roughly 200,000 clones, with around 89% seen just once and about 0.58% held by the top ten. Germline lookup yields CDR1 MNHEY and CDR2 SMNVEV (reference sequence). The CDR3 contains 15 residues. Trimming at V came to 3 bases and at J to 8 bases, leaving 6 bases not matched to a gene. What was sequenced was peripheral blood. This chain uses TRBV27 with TRBJ2-1, with 11 bases fitting TRBD2. The sequence was obtained from a man aged 50-59 years with acute or convalescent COVID-19. CDR3: CASSFLAGGRYEQFF. The DNA for the CDR3 is TGTGCCAGCAGTTTTCTAGCGGGGGGTCGATATGAGCAGTTCTTC.